These T cell receptor beta chains were read from a single sample in a study of blood T cell repertoires in COVID-19. Produced via immunoSEQ multiplex PCR; TCRdb's table is partial and in-frame only. The sample consists of over 100,000 clones, around 88% of them appearing once. The sequenced sample was peripheral blood. These receptors were collected from a man aged 45 to 65 with acute or convalescent COVID-19. Each CDR3 is given with its conserved first and last residue. D genes are given only for firm matches. Clone size is shown for a subset of rows, as once, few, many or a class of expanded clone.

d_call j_call clone_size v_call cdr3_nt cdr3_aa
TRBD2 TRBJ2-3 NA TRBV5-4 TGTGCCAGCAGCTTGCTGGTAGCGGGGGGGGTTACAGATACGCAGTATTTT CASSLLVAGGVTDTQYF
TRBD1 TRBJ1-1 NA TRBV19 TGTGCCAGTAGGACGGGAGGAACAGGGGGTACGAAAATGAACACTGAAGCTTTCTTT CASRTGGTGGTKMNTEAFF
TRBD1 TRBJ1-4 NA TRBV30 TGTGCCTGGAGCCGGGACAGGGGGCTAGCTAATGAAAAACTGTTTTTT CAWSRDRGLANEKLFF
NA TRBJ1-2 NA TRBV5-4 TGTGCCAGCAGCTCGACTCCCTCGGGTGGCTACACCTTC CASSSTPSGGYTF
NA TRBJ1-1 NA TRBV2 TGTGCCAGCAGTGAAGAGGGGTTGACTGAAGCTTTCTTT CASSEEGLTEAFF
NA TRBJ1-1 NA TRBV6-4 TGTGCCAGCAGTCCATCAGGGGCCCGGGGGGTCACTGAAGCTTTCTTT CASSPSGARGVTEAFF
NA TRBJ2-5 once TRBV3-1/TRBV3-2 TGTGCCAGCAGCCAAATCAGCAGGGAGACCCAGTACTTC CASSQISRETQYF
NA TRBJ1-1 NA TRBV2 TGTGCCAGCAGGAGGGTAGGAGGGATCACTGAAGCTTTCTTT CASRRVGGITEAFF
NA TRBJ1-5 NA TRBV3-1/TRBV3-2 TGTGCCAGCAGCCAGGGGACTGTTAATCAGCCCCAGCATTTT CASSQGTVNQPQHF
NA TRBJ1-1 NA TRBV6-5 TGTGCCAGCTCGAGAGGCCCCACTGAAGCTTTCTTT CASSRGPTEAFF
TRBD1 TRBJ1-1 NA TRBV5-6 TGTGCCAGCAGCTTGGGGCGGGACAGGGGGCCGAACACTGAAGCTTTCTTT CASSLGRDRGPNTEAFF
NA TRBJ1-2 NA TRBV14 TGTGCCAGCAGCCTGGGGAGCCACTATGGCTACACCTTC CASSLGSHYGYTF
TRBD1 TRBJ1-6 NA TRBV2 TGTGCCAGCAGTGAAGATAGGACAGGGGGTTCACCCCTCCACTTT CASSEDRTGGSPLHF
NA TRBJ2-2 NA TRBV4-2 TGTGCCAGCAGCCAAGAGCAAAGGGGGAGAACCGGGGAGCTGTTTTTT CASSQEQRGRTGELFF
TRBD1 TRBJ1-6 NA TRBV4-2 TGTGCCAGCAGCCAGCCGACAGGGCGGAATTCACCCCTCCACTTT CASSQPTGRNSPLHF
NA TRBJ2-1 NA TRBV29-1 TGCAGCGTTGACACGAGCTCCTACAATGAGCAGTTCTTC CSVDTSSYNEQFF
NA TRBJ2-2 NA TRBV10-3 TGTGCCATCAGTGCGGACACAAACACCGGGGAGCTGTTTTTT CAISADTNTGELFF
NA TRBJ1-3 once TRBV3-1/TRBV3-2 TGTGCCAGCAGCCAGCAGGGCTCTGGAAACACCATATATTTT CASSQQGSGNTIYF
NA TRBJ2-1 once TRBV2 TGTGCCAGCAGTGAAGCGGGGAGAAATGAGCAGTTCTTC CASSEAGRNEQFF
TRBD1 TRBJ1-1 NA TRBV7-3 TGTGCCAGCAGCTCCACCAGGACAGGGGGGACTGAAGCTTTCTTT CASSSTRTGGTEAFF
NA TRBJ1-1 NA TRBV19 TGTGCCACCGCGGGGCTACGGAACACTGAAGCTTTCTTT CATAGLRNTEAFF
NA TRBJ2-5 NA TRBV5-1 TGCGCCAGCAGCTTAATGGGTGGAGGGGAAGAGACCCAGTACTTC CASSLMGGGEETQYF
NA TRBJ2-7 NA TRBV3-1/TRBV3-2 TGTGCCAGCAGCCAAGATGGACGGGGCGAGCAGTACTTC CASSQDGRGEQYF
TRBD2 TRBJ2-2 NA TRBV18 TGTGCCAGCTCACCGACTAGCTCCACCGGGGAGCTGTTTTTT CASSPTSSTGELFF
NA TRBJ2-3 NA TRBV18 TGTGCCAGCTCCCCTAGCACAGATACGCAGTATTTT CASSPSTDTQYF
TRBD2 TRBJ2-3 NA TRBV9 TGTGCCAGCAGCGTAGCGGGCGGGAGTGTTACGGATACGCAGTATTTT CASSVAGGSVTDTQYF
TRBD2 TRBJ2-7 NA TRBV10-2 TGCGCCAGCAGTAGAGCGGGGGCCTACGAGCAGTACTTC CASSRAGAYEQYF
NA TRBJ1-1 NA TRBV28 TGTGCCAGCAGACCACAGGGGAACACTGAAGCTTTCTTT CASRPQGNTEAFF
TRBD1 TRBJ2-7 NA TRBV3-1/TRBV3-2 TGTGCCAGCAGCGGACCGGGACAGGGTTCGTGGGAGCAGTACTTC CASSGPGQGSWEQYF
NA TRBJ1-5 NA TRBV5-1 TGCGCCAGCAGCTTGGGAGCGGGGAGCAATCAGCCCCAGCATTTT CASSLGAGSNQPQHF
NA TRBJ2-1 NA TRBV3-1/TRBV3-2 TGTGCCAGCAGCCTCGGATCGGGAGTCAGCAATGAGCAGTTCTTC CASSLGSGVSNEQFF
NA TRBJ1-3 NA TRBV11-2 TGTGCCAGCAGCTTAGAACCCTGGGGGAGGCAGCGGGGAAACACCATATATTTT CASSLEPWGRQRGNTIYF
NA TRBJ2-7 NA TRBV7-9 TGTGCCAGCAGCCCTGTGCGGGACTCCTACGAGCAGTACTTC CASSPVRDSYEQYF
NA TRBJ1-2 NA TRBV27 TGTGCCAGCACCCCAGGGAGGGGCGAAACCTTTACCTATGGCTACACCTTC CASTPGRGETFTYGYTF
NA TRBJ1-5 NA TRBV5-1 TGCGCCAGCAGCTTGGAGGGGAACGTCAATCAGCCCCAGCATTTT CASSLEGNVNQPQHF
TRBD1 TRBJ2-7 NA TRBV5-4 TGTGCCAGCAGCTTGGGGACAGGGGCCACTTACGGGCAGTACTTC CASSLGTGATYGQYF
NA TRBJ1-1 NA TRBV29-1 TGCAGCGTTGAGGGGGGTGGACACACTGAAGCTTTCTTT CSVEGGGHTEAFF
NA TRBJ1-6 once TRBV28 TGTGCCAGCAGCTCCCCCCTAACGAACTATTGGAATTCACCCCTCCACTTT CASSSPLTNYWNSPLHF
NA TRBJ1-1 NA TRBV7-2 TGTGCCAGCAGCCCTAGGCCCTCTATGAGGACTGAAGCTTTCTTT CASSPRPSMRTEAFF
TRBD1 TRBJ1-1 NA TRBV7-9 TGTGCCAGCAGCATGGGTACAGGGGAAGGCACTGAAGCTTTCTTT CASSMGTGEGTEAFF
NA TRBJ2-3 NA TRBV30 TGTGCCTCAGGCCCCCCCACGGGGACTAGCACAGATACGCAGTATTTT CASGPPTGTSTDTQYF
NA TRBJ1-1 NA TRBV11-2 TGTGCCAGCAGCTTTGGTACGGCTCAAAACGGGGCTTTCTTT CASSFGTAQNGAFF
TRBD1 TRBJ2-5 NA TRBV25-1 TGTGCCAGCAGAGACAGGGTAGAGACCCAGTACTTC CASRDRVETQYF
TRBD1 TRBJ2-7 few TRBV4-1 TGCGCCAGCAGCCGGGACAGCCCCTACGAGCAGTACTTC CASSRDSPYEQYF
NA TRBJ2-2 NA TRBV4-1 TGCGCCAGCAGCCCGCAGCGGTCCGTGGTGGCGAACACCGGGGAGCTGTTTTTT CASSPQRSVVANTGELFF
NA TRBJ2-1 NA TRBV5-1 TGCGCCAGCAGCTTGGGCCTAGTGGGTTACAATGAGCAGTTCTTC CASSLGLVGYNEQFF
NA TRBJ1-6 NA TRBV6-6 TGTGCCAGCAAGCACAGCTATAATTCACCCCTCCACTTT CASKHSYNSPLHF
TRBD1 TRBJ1-1 NA TRBV4-1 TGCGCCAGCAGCCACCGCAGGGACAGGGGTAGTGAAGCTTTCTTT CASSHRRDRGSEAFF
NA TRBJ1-1 NA TRBV5-1 TGCGCCAGCGGCGACAAGCCCAACACTGAAGCTTTCTTT CASGDKPNTEAFF